These 20 T cell receptor beta chains came from one sample sequenced in a study of blood T cell repertoires in COVID-19. Measured with immunoSEQ multiplex PCR; TCRdb has only the in-frame clones, and not every one. The sample lists some 350,000 clones; 90% to 95% were seen once. The sample comprised peripheral blood. The receptors originated from a woman younger than 35 who had recovered from COVID-19.

This chain uses TRBV30 with TRBJ1-2; TRBD1 matches at 8 bases. Trimming cost V 7 bases and J 6 bases; bases outside gene matches: 7. Germline V lookup: CDR1 GTSNPN, CDR2 SVGIG (reference sequence). CDR3 length: 12 amino acids. CDR3 sequence (DNA): TGTGCCTCAAGACAGGGGTTCGATGGCTACACCTTC. Amino acid sequence: CASRQGFDGYTF.

The V call is TRBV9, the J call TRBJ1-6; possibly TRBD1 for D (5 bases). The CDR3 length is 15 residues. In germline, CDR1 is SGDLS, CDR2 YYNGEE. Trimming shortened V by 3 bases and J by 5 bases, and 12 bases separated the two germline ends. The CDR3 protein is CASSGSGGDNSPLHF. Written as DNA, the CDR3 is TGTGCCAGCAGCGGCTCGGGGGGGGATAATTCACCCCTCCACTTT.

The genes are TRBV18 and TRBJ2-1; a possible D gene is TRBD1 (6 bases). V lost 3 bases and J lost 8, with 17 bases in between. CDR3 length equals 15 residues. Germline assignment: CDR1 KGHSH and CDR2 LQKENI. The CDR3: CASSPPRGGRDEQFF. The CDR3 bases are TGTGCCAGCTCACCCCCTCGAGGGGGTCGCGATGAGCAGTTCTTC.

V gene TRBV14 combines with J gene TRBJ2-3; maybe TRBD1 (6 bases). The CDR3 length is 13 residues. Trimming removed 4 bases from V and 11 bases from J, with 16 bases in between. Looked up from germline, CDR1 is SGHDN and CDR2 is FVKESK. The CDR3 loop reads CASSLRQLQGQYF. The CDR3 coding sequence is TGTGCCAGCAGCCTTAGGCAACTACAGGGGCAGTATTTT. The full variable domain, in which reference TRBV14 and TRBJ2-3 provide the parts outside the CDR3, is EAGVTQFPSHSVIEKGQTVTLRCDPISGHDNLYWYRRVMGKEIKFLLHFVKESKQDESGMPNNRFLAERTGGTYSTLKVQPAELEDSGVYFCASSLRQLQGQYFGPGTRLTVL.

This clone was observed once. The chain combines TRBV19 with TRBJ1-6, with 7 bases fitting TRBD1. Per germline, CDR1 LNHDA and CDR2 SQIVND (reference sequence). V shed 6 bases, J shed 7 bases, and the junction held 9 bases outside the gene matches. This CDR3 has 15 residues. CDR3 nucleotide sequence: TGTGCCAGTAGAGTCCCGGGACAGTACAATTCACCCCTCCACTTT. Translating it yields CASRVPGQYNSPLHF.

This clone has more than one count but fewer than ten. Here the CDR3 reads CASSKKGQGSGYTF. The CDR3 bases are TGTGCCAGCAGTAAGAAAGGACAGGGAAGCGGCTACACCTTC. The V and J genes are TRBV2 and TRBJ1-2, with 8 bases that match TRBD1. Germline V gene data show CDR1 as SNHLY and CDR2 as FYNNEI. V lost 5 bases to trimming and J lost 8 bases; unmatched junction nucleotides: 10. CDR3 length equals 14 residues.

There are a few counts of this clone. The V call is TRBV15, the J call TRBJ1-1, with 11 nucleotides matching TRBD1. The germline gives CDR1 LNHNV, CDR2 YYDKDF (reference sequence). Trimming took 8 bases from V and 3 from J; bases not matched to a gene: 8. There are 15 residues in the CDR3. The CDR3 is CATGTGGFGDTEAFF. The CDR3 coding sequence is TGTGCCACCGGGACAGGGGGATTTGGGGACACTGAAGCTTTCTTT.

This clone was seen a single time. The V gene is TRBV20-1, the J gene TRBJ1-1; perhaps TRBD1 as D (5 bases). The V gene's germline CDR1 is DFQATT and CDR2 SNEGSKA (reference sequence). The CDR3 is 14 amino acids. V was cut by 3 bases and J by 2 bases, with 13 bases left in between. The CDR3 DNA is TGCAGTGCTAGTCGGCAGGGTGTTAACACTGAAGCTTTCTTT. This codes for CSASRQGVNTEAFF.

This chain links TRBV11-2 with TRBJ2-3; no reliable D call. Trimming stripped 5 bases from V and 8 bases from J, with 8 bases between. The CDR3 spans 11 residues. Germline-derived CDR1 and CDR2 are SGHAT and FQNNGV. The CDR3 loop reads CASSQEATQYF. CDR3 bases: TGTGCCAGCAGCCAGGAAGCTACGCAGTATTTT.

This chain uses TRBV3-1 (or the pseudogene TRBV3-2) with TRBJ2-4; D perhaps matches TRBD1 (5 bases). The length of the CDR3 is 14 residues. Per germline, CDR1 LGHDT and CDR2 YNNKEL (reference sequence). Trimming took 3 bases from V and 0 from J, leaving 6 bases between them. The CDR3 sequence is CASSHRVAKNIQYF. The CDR3 region has the DNA TGTGCCAGCAGCCACAGGGTAGCCAAAAACATTCAGTACTTC.

J is TRBJ2-2 and V is TRBV18; D unresolved. CDR1 KGHSH and CDR2 LQKENI come from the germline V gene. CDR3 length: 15 residues. V lost 6 bases and J lost 0, with 11 bases in between. The CDR3 sequence is CASSPLSPNTGELFF. The CDR3 nucleotides are TGTGCCAGCTCCCCCTTGAGCCCGAACACCGGGGAGCTGTTTTTT. Full variable domain (missing parts from reference TRBV18 and TRBJ2-2): NAGVMQNPRHLVRRRGQEARLRCSPMKGHSHVYWYRQLPEEGLKFMVYLQKENIIDESGMPKERFSAEFPKEGPSILRIQQVVRGDSAAYFCASSPLSPNTGELFFGEGSRLTVL.

The chain has TRBV10-3 and TRBJ2-5, with 10 bases lining up with TRBD2. Germline V gene data show CDR1 as ENHRY and CDR2 as SYGVKD. V lost 7 bases, J lost 2 bases, and 13 bases stayed unmatched. This CDR3 has 17 residues. The chain's CDR3 is CAIMVGELAGEQETQYF. The DNA of the CDR3 is TGTGCCATCATGGTTGGGGAGCTAGCGGGGGAACAAGAGACCCAGTACTTC.

This clone came up once. The V and J genes are TRBV6-2 or TRBV6-3 and TRBJ2-3; 11 positions match TRBD2. Germline V lookup: CDR1 MNHEY, CDR2 SVGEGT. This CDR3 is built from 16 residues. V lost 5 bases and J lost 3; bases outside the gene matches: 7. The DNA for the CDR3 is TGTGCCAGCAGTCTCCAATCTAGCGGGGGGACAGATACGCAGTATTTT. Its protein product is CASSLQSSGGTDTQYF.

V is TRBV5-5 and J is TRBJ2-7; 8 nucleotides line up with TRBD2. The CDR3 is 14 amino acids. The V gene end was trimmed by 5 bases and the J gene end by 1 base; junction bases not matched to a gene: 5. The germline V gene encodes CDR1 SGHKS and CDR2 YYEKEE (reference sequence). The DNA for the CDR3 is TGTGCCAGCAGTCCGGGACTAGGGTCCTACGAGCAGTACGTC. It is translated as CASSPGLGSYEQYV.

This chain connects TRBV29-1 to TRBJ2-1, with TRBD2 identical over 11 bases. Trimming removed 5 bases from V and 8 bases from J; junction bases left unmatched: 8. The germline V gene has CDR1 SQVTM and CDR2 ANQGSEA. The CDR3 extends over 14 amino acids. In nucleotides, the CDR3 is TGCAGCGTTCCAACTAGCGGGAGTAATGATGAGCAGTTCTTC. Translating it yields CSVPTSGSNDEQFF.

The chain links TRBV6-2 or TRBV6-3 to TRBJ2-3, with unresolved D. Germline-derived CDR1 and CDR2 are MNHEY and SVGEGT. This CDR3 comprises 15 residues. Trimming took 0 bases from V and 1 from J, leaving 8 bases between them. The CDR3, as DNA: TGTGCCAGCAGTTACTCGATAGGAGGCACAGATACGCAGTATTTT. It specifies CASSYSIGGTDTQYF.

The J gene is TRBJ2-3, the V gene TRBV21-1; TRBD2 was called by the table and not checked on the DNA. TRBV21-1 is deemed a pseudogene. The CDR3 contains 17 residues. The CDR3: CASSKGTSGKGTDTQYF. CDR3 bases: TGTGCCAGCAGCAAGGGGACTAGCGGGAAAGGCACAGATACGCAGTATTTT.

V and J are TRBV5-6 and TRBJ2-3; maybe TRBD2 (6 bases). Trimming stripped 4 bases from V and 3 bases from J, with 15 bases between. The CDR3 spans 15 residues. CDR1 SGHDT and CDR2 YYEEEE come from the germline V gene. CDR3 coding DNA: TGTGCCAGCAGCCCAGCGGGTTGGGGGACAGATACGCAGTATTTT. Translation gives CASSPAGWGTDTQYF.

The chain joins TRBV6-5 to TRBJ2-3; 9 nucleotides match TRBD2. The germline V gene encodes CDR1 MNHEY and CDR2 SVGAGI. The CDR3 totals 15 residues. V lost 6 bases, J lost 6 bases, and 10 bases stayed unmatched. CDR3 nucleotide sequence: TGTGCCAGCAGCCTGGTAGCGGGAGTGAGGGATACGCAGTATTTT. Translating gives CASSLVAGVRDTQYF.

The chain couples TRBV7-2 to TRBJ1-2, with D hard to call. The CDR3 covers 15 residues. Germline V gene sequence: CDR1 SGHTA, CDR2 FQGNSA. The germline V and J ends were trimmed by 2 bases and 2 bases, with 12 bases remaining between them. The CDR3 region is CASSLYGRFNYGYTF. CDR3 nucleotides: TGTGCCAGCAGCTTATACGGCAGGTTCAACTATGGCTACACCTTC.